This T cell receptor (beta chain) was sequenced for a study of T cell repertoires in cytomegalovirus infection (dated by TCRdb to about 2019). Looking at the study overall: Alongside well-studied HLA-B-restricted epitopes, the peptide stimulations were aimed at recently identified HLA-C-restricted CMV epitopes, whose presentation resists viral immunomodulation. Donor HLA type was relevant to the analysis, as public TCR beta signatures indicated carriage of CMV infection together with the matching HLA type.

With regard to this clonotype: Its antigen is currently not known. One base away there is no much larger clone; base qualities are not given.

The treatment or condition label for this specimen denotes: in vitro stimulation with specific CMV peptide epitopes to enrich CMV-specific T cells. Results and caveats for the whole study, not just this receptor: In the ex vivo response, HLA-C-restricted CMV-specific TCR beta clonotypes were dominant, and in two of eight donors the single most frequent clonotype came from this HLA-C-restricted group. Carriers of CMV infection plus the relevant HLA type were discriminated by the cumulative frequency of public TCR beta family members in the study cohort and in an independent roughly 370-donor cohort.

Instrument used: Illumina HiSeq 1500. The raw public data were reprocessed by TCRdb itself: fastp quality trimming at Q25, MiXCR clonotype calling, in-frame beta chains only. Identical CDR3 proteins give one entry, which carries the most common genes and DNA. The sample has approximately 1,000,000 distinct CDR3 sequences on record, around 31% of them singletons. About an eighth of the sample is taken by the ten largest. V gives up 2 bases and J gives up 2 bases, and the segment between their germline ends measures 12 bases. For CDR1 and CDR2, the germline V gene lists MNHEY and SVGEGT. The CDR3 contains 15 residues, cysteine and phenylalanine counted. Kept here is only the CDR3 DNA, which spans 45 bases and is read in frame from base 1.

Source: cultured CD8+ T cells from PBMCs, taken from culture after CMV antigen stimulation. The sequence is built from TRBV6-2 or TRBV6-3 and TRBJ1-2; the D segment cannot be called with confidence. The source is a human donor in good health (CMV status not recorded). Some clones in this sample may be carry-over from other donors' samples. The nucleotide sequence is TGTGCCAGCAGTTACCTGAGGGCAGACAACTATGGCTACACCTTC. The resulting protein is CASSYLRADNYGYTF.